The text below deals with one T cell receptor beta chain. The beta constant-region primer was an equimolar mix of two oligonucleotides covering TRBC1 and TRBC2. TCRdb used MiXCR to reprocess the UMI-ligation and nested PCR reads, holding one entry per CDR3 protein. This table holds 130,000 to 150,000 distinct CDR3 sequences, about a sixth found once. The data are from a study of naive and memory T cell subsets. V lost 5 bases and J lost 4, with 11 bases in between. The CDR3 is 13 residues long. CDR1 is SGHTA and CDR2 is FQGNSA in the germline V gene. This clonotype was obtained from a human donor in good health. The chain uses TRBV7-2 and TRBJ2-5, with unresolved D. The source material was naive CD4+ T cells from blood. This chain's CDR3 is CASSPRALETQYF. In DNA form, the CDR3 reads TGTGCCAGCAGCCCCCGGGCCCTAGAGACCCAGTACTTC.